This TCR beta chain derives from a study of shared clonotypes between healthy human individuals. Turning to this clone: What it binds is unknown. The same CDR3 arises from other DNA sequences in this sample as well.

V was trimmed by 6 bases and J by 0 bases, leaving 15 bases between them. The germline V gene has CDR1 MDHEN and CDR2 SYDVKM. The CDR3 has 15 residues. The data were produced by immunoSEQ multiplex PCR, yet TCRdb's version contains in-frame clones alone and is incomplete. The data contain about 770,000 clones, roughly two thirds of them singletons. Regarding the study as a whole: The study generally estimated greater richness for naive than memory subsets.

The V gene is TRBV28, the J gene TRBJ2-7; possible D gene TRBD1, 5 bases. The source of this sequence is a woman aged 25-40 years in good health. Sequencing was carried out using memory CD4+ T cells sorted from blood. The sample's subset: CD45RA-negative fraction. Here the CDR3 DNA reads TGTGCCAGCAGCCGTCGACAGAGGAGCTCCTACGAGCAGTACTTC. Protein product: CASSRRQRSSYEQYF.